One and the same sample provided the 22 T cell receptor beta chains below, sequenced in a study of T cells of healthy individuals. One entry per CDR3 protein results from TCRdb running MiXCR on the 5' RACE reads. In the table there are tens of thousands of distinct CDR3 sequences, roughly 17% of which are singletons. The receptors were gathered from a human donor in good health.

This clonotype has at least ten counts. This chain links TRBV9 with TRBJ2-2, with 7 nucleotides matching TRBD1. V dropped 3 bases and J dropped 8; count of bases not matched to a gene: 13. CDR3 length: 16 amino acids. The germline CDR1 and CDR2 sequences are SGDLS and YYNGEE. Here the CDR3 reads CASSGTGSAAAGELFF. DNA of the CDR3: TGTGCCAGCAGCGGGACAGGCAGTGCTGCTGCTGGGGAGCTGTTTTTT.

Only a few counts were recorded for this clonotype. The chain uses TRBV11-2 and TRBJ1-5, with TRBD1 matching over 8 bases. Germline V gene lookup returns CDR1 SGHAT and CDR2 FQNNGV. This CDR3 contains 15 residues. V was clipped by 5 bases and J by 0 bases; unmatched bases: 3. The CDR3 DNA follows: TGTGCCAGCAGCCTACAGGGGGATAGCAATCAGCCCCAGCATTTT. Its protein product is CASSLQGDSNQPQHF. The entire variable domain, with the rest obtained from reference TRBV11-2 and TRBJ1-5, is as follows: EAGVAQSPRYKIIEKRQSVAFWCNPISGHATLYWYQQILGQGPKLLIQFQNNGVVDDSQLPKDRFSAERLKGVDSTLKIQPAKLEDSAVYLCASSLQGDSNQPQHFGDGTRLSIL.

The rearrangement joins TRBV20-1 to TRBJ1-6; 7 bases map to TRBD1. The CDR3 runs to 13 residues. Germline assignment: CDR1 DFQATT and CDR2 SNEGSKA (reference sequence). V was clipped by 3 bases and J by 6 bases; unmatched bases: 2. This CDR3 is CSASGDSNSPLHF. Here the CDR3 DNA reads TGCAGTGCTAGTGGGGACAGTAATTCACCCCTCCACTTT.

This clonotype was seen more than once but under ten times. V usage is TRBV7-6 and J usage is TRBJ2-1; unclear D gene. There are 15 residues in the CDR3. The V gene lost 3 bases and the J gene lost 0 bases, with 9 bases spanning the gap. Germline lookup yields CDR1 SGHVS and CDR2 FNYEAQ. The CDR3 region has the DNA TGTGCCAGCAGCTTGGGCGGATACTCCTACAATGAGCAGTTCTTC. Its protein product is CASSLGGYSYNEQFF.

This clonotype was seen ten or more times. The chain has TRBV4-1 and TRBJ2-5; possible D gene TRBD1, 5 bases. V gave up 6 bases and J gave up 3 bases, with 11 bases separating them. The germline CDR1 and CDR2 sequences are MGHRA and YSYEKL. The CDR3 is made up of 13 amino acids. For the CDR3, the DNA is TGCGCCAGCAGAGAGGACATGGAAGAGACCCAGTACTTC. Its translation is CASREDMEETQYF.

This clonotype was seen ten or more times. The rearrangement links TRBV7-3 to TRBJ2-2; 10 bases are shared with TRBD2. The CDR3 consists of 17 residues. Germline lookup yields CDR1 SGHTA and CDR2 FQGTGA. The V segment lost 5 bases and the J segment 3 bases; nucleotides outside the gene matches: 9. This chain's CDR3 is CASSPRLAGDHTGELFF. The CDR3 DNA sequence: TGTGCCAGCAGCCCCCGGCTAGCGGGAGACCACACCGGGGAGCTGTTTTTT. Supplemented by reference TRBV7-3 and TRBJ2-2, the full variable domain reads GAGVSQTPSNKVTEKGKYVELRCDPISGHTALYWYRQSLGQGPEFLIYFQGTGAADDSGLPNDRFFAVRPEGSVSTLKIQRTERGDSAVYLCASSPRLAGDHTGELFFGEGSRLTVL.

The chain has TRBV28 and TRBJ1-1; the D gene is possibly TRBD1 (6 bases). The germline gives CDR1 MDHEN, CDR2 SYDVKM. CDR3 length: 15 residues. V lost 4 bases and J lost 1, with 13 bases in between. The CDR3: CASSSPDRTNTEAFF. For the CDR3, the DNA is TGTGCCAGCAGTTCCCCGGACAGAACGAACACTGAAGCTTTCTTT.

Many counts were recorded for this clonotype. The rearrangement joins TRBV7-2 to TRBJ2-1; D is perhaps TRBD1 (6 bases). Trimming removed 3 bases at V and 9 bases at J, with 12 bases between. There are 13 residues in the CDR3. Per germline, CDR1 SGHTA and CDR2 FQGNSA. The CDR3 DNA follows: TGTGCCAGCAGCTTCACAGGGAGAGGTGAGCAGTTCTTC. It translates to CASSFTGRGEQFF.

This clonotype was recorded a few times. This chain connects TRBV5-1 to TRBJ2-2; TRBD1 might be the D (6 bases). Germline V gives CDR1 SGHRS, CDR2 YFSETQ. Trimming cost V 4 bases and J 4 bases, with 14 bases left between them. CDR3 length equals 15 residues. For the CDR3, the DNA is TGCGCCAGCAGCACATATGGACAGTCCACCGGGGAGCTGTTTTTT. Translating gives CASSTYGQSTGELFF.

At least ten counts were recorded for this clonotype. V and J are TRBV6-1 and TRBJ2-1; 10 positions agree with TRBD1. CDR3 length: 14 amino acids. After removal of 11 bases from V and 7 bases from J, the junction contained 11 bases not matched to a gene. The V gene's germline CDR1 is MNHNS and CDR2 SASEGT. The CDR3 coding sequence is TGTGCCGCAATAGACAGGGGGCGAGGTAATGAGCAGTTCTTC. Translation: CAAIDRGRGNEQFF.

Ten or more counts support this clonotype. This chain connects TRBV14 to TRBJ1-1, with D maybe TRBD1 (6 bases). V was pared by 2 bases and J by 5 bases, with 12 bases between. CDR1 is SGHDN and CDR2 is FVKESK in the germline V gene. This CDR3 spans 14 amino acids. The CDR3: CASSQQGFGTEAFF. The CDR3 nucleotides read TGTGCCAGCAGCCAACAGGGGTTTGGGACTGAAGCTTTCTTT. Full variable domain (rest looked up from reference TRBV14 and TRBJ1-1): EAGVTQFPSHSVIEKGQTVTLRCDPISGHDNLYWYRRVMGKEIKFLLHFVKESKQDESGMPNNRFLAERTGGTYSTLKVQPAELEDSGVYFCASSQQGFGTEAFFGQGTRLTVV.

The CDR3 DNA is TGTGCCAGCAGCCCGACGGGGGAAACTGAAGCTTTCTTT. The encoded protein is CASSPTGETEAFF. J is TRBJ1-1 and V is TRBV7-3; perhaps TRBD1 as D (5 bases). CDR3 length: 13 residues. Germline-derived CDR1 and CDR2 are SGHTA and FQGTGA. V was trimmed by 5 bases and J by 5 bases, leaving 12 bases between them. The whole variable domain, filled in from reference TRBV7-3 and TRBJ1-1, reads GAGVSQTPSNKVTEKGKYVELRCDPISGHTALYWYRQSLGQGPEFLIYFQGTGAADDSGLPNDRFFAVRPEGSVSTLKIQRTERGDSAVYLCASSPTGETEAFFGQGTRLTVV.

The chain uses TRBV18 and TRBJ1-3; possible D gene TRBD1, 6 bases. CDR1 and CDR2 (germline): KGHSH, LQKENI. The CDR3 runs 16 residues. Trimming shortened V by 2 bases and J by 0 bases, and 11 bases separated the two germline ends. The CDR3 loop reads CASSPSQGRSGNTIYF. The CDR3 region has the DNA TGTGCCAGCTCACCATCGCAGGGGCGCTCTGGAAACACCATATATTTT.

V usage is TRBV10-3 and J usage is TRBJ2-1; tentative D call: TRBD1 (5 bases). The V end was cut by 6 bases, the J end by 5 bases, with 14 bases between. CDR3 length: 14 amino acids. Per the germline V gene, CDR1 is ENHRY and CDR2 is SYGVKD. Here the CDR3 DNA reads TGTGCCATCAGGACAGCGAGAACCCACAATGAGCAGTTCTTC. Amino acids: CAIRTARTHNEQFF.

The CDR3 protein is CASSKGSADYNEQFF. CDR3 coding DNA: TGTGCCAGCAGCAAAGGGTCGGCTGACTACAATGAGCAGTTCTTC. The rearrangement links TRBV21-1 to TRBJ2-1. TRBV21-1 is listed as a pseudogene. The CDR3 sequence is 15 residues long.

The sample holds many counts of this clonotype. CDR3 nucleotide sequence: TGTGCCAGCAGTTTAGGCCAACAGGGCTACACCTTC. This gives the protein CASSLGQQGYTF. The chain uses TRBV28 and TRBJ1-2; D unclear. The CDR3 loop spans 12 amino acids. With 2 bases removed from V and 8 bases from J, the gap between germline ends came to 9 bases. The germline V gene has CDR1 MDHEN and CDR2 SYDVKM.

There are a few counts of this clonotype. CDR3 DNA sequence: TGTGCCAGCAGGGTTAGCGGGAGGGATACGCAGTATTTT. Translation: CASRVSGRDTQYF. J is TRBJ2-3 and V is TRBV7-9, with 10 positions matching TRBD2. J was trimmed by 6 bases and V by 6 bases; bases with no gene match: 3. Germline loops: CDR1 SEHNR, CDR2 FQNEAQ (reference sequence). This CDR3 is built from 13 residues. The full variable domain, with the rest looked up from reference TRBV7-9 and TRBJ2-3, is DTGVSQNPRHKITKRGQNVTFRCDPISEHNRLYWYRQTLGQGPEFLTYFQNEAQLEKSRLLSDRFSAERPKGSFSTLEIQRTEQGDSAMYLCASRVSGRDTQYFGPGTRLTVL.

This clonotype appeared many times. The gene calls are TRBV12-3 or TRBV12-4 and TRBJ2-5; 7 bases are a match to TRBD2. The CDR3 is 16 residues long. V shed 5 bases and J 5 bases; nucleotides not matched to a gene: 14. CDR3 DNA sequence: TGTGCCAGCAGTCCCCCCGGAGCGGGGCTGGGGGAGACCCAGTACTTC. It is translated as CASSPPGAGLGETQYF.

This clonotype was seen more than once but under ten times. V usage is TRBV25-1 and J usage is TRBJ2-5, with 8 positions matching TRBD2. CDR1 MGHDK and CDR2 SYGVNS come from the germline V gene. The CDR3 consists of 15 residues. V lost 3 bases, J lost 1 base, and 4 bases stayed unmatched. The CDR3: CASSDGGLAQETQYF. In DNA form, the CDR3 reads TGTGCCAGCAGTGACGGCGGACTAGCCCAAGAGACCCAGTACTTC.

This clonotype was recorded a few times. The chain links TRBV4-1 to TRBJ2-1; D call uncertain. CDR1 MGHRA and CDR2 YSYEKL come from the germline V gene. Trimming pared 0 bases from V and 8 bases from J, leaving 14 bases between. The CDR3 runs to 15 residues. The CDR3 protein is CASSQDVGPRDEQFF. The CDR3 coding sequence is TGCGCCAGCAGCCAAGATGTCGGCCCACGGGATGAGCAGTTCTTC.

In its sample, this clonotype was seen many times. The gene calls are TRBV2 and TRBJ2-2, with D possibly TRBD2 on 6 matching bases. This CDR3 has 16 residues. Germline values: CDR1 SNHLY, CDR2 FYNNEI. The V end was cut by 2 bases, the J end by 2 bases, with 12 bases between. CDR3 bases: TGTGCCAGCAGTGAACTGGGACTCACCAACACCGGGGAGCTGTTTTTT. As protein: CASSELGLTNTGELFF.

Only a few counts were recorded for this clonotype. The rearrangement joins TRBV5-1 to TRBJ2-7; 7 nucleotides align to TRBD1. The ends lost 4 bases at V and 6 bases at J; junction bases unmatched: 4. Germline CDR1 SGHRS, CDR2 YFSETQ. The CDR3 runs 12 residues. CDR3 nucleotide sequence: TGCGCCAGCAGCCGGGACAGCGGCGAGCAGTACTTC. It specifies CASSRDSGEQYF. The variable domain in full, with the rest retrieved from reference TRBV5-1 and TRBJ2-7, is KAGVTQTPRYLIKTRGQQVTLSCSPISGHRSVSWYQQTPGQGLQFLFEYFSETQRNKGNFPGRFSGRQFSNSRSEMNVSTLELGDSALYLCASSRDSGEQYFGPGTRLTVT.